Following are 11 T cell receptor beta chains from one sample sequenced in a study of radiotherapy plus CTLA-4 blockade in lung cancer. Clones were sequenced by immunoSEQ multiplex PCR, and TCRdb holds only the in-frame ones, with some missing. The sample has about 85,000 clones, more than 75% seen once. The sequencing here drew on peripheral blood, taken from a patient treated with radiotherapy plus ipilimumab. The receptors were gathered from a human donor with non-small cell lung cancer who had a partial response to radiotherapy plus ipilimumab.

The chain combines TRBV5-1 with TRBJ2-1; D possibly corresponds to TRBD1 (6 bases). The CDR3 is made up of 15 amino acids. Trimming took 2 bases from V and 0 from J, leaving 9 bases between them. Germline lookup yields CDR1 SGHRS and CDR2 YFSETQ. This CDR3 reads CASSFTGSSYNEQFF. CDR3 sequence (DNA): TGCGCCAGCAGCTTTACAGGGAGCTCCTACAATGAGCAGTTCTTC.

The gene calls are TRBV6-6 and TRBJ1-1, with 8 nucleotides matching TRBD1. The CDR3 contains 15 residues. Germline trimming cut 7 bases from V and 7 bases from J; bases unmatched to any gene: 14. The germline V gene has CDR1 MNHNY and CDR2 SVGAGI (reference sequence). The CDR3 is CASTYPQGGMSEAFF. DNA of the CDR3: TGTGCCAGCACCTACCCACAGGGGGGGATGAGTGAAGCTTTCTTT.

The gene calls are TRBV5-3 and TRBJ2-7; the D gene is possibly TRBD2 (6 bases). TRBV5-3 falls under the ORF class, with uncertain function. V shed 1 base and J shed 3 bases, with 20 bases lying between them. The CDR3 extends over 17 amino acids. The CDR3 here is CARSLTRLARDSYEQYV. The CDR3 DNA follows: TGTGCCAGAAGCTTGACGCGGCTAGCGAGAGATAGCTACGAGCAGTACGTC.

The chain has TRBV5-1 and TRBJ2-2; D gene uncertain. In germline, CDR1 is SGHRS, CDR2 YFSETQ. The CDR3 is 15 residues long. The ends were cut back, 4 bases at V and 2 bases at J, with 12 bases in the middle. This CDR3 is CASSMSASNTGELFF. The CDR3 region has the DNA TGCGCCAGCAGCATGAGCGCTAGTAACACCGGGGAGCTGTTTTTT.

The chain combines TRBV28 with TRBJ1-2; D is possibly TRBD1 (6 bases). CDR3 length: 15 residues. V was trimmed by 7 bases and J by 8 bases, leaving 23 bases between them. CDR1 and CDR2 (germline): MDHEN, SYDVKM. This chain's CDR3 is CASTRNEQGERGYTF. CDR3 DNA: TGTGCCAGCACCAGGAACGAACAGGGCGAGCGGGGCTACACCTTC.

The chain combines TRBV6-5 with TRBJ2-7; 12 nucleotides agree with TRBD2. CDR3 length: 13 residues. V gave up 5 bases and J gave up 7 bases; unmatched junction bases: 3. CDR1 is MNHEY, CDR2 SVGAGI, per germline. CDR3 sequence (DNA): TGTGCCAGCAGTCCTAGCGGGAGGGGGGAGCAGTACGTC. Translation gives CASSPSGRGEQYV.

The chain combines TRBV15 with TRBJ1-4; D gene unclear. Germline CDR1 reads LNHNV; CDR2 reads YYDKDF (reference sequence). The CDR3 totals 17 residues. With 1 base removed from V and 3 bases from J, the gap between germline ends came to 15 bases. The CDR3 bases are TGTGCCACCAGCAGAGGAAATGTCCAGGTGTCTAATGAAAAACTGTTTTTT. This translates into CATSRGNVQVSNEKLFF. Using reference TRBV15 and TRBJ1-4 for the parts outside the CDR3, the full variable domain is DAMVIQNPRYQVTQFGKPVTLSCSQTLNHNVMYWYQQKSSQAPKLLFHYYDKDFNNEADTPDNFQSRRPNTSFCFLDIRSPGLGDTAMYLCATSRGNVQVSNEKLFFGSGTQLSVL.

This clone has just a few counts. This chain links TRBV28 with TRBJ1-4, with 7 nucleotides matching TRBD1. CDR3 length: 13 amino acids. After removal of 6 bases from V and 8 bases from J, the junction contained 6 bases not matched to a gene. In germline, CDR1 is MDHEN, CDR2 SYDVKM. As DNA, the CDR3 is TGTGCCAGCAGCATTGGACAGGAGGAAAAACTGTTTTTT. Residues: CASSIGQEEKLFF.

This clone was seen more than once but under ten times. This sequence joins TRBV19 and TRBJ1-3, with 7 bases matching TRBD1. CDR1 is LNHDA and CDR2 is SQIVND in the germline V gene (reference sequence). The CDR3 is made up of 16 amino acids. With V trimmed by 5 bases and J by 4 bases, 11 bases remained unmatched. The CDR3 nucleotides are TGTGCCAGTAGTGGTTTCCTCGGGACAGCAGGAAACACCATATATTTT. This encodes CASSGFLGTAGNTIYF. Combining the CDR3 with reference TRBV19 and TRBJ1-3 gives the whole variable domain DGGITQSPKYLFRKEGQNVTLSCEQNLNHDAMYWYRQDPGQGLRLIYYSQIVNDFQKGDIAEGYSVSREKKESFPLTVTSAQKNPTAFYLCASSGFLGTAGNTIYFGEGSWLTVV.

This sequence joins TRBV5-1 and TRBJ2-3; tentatively, D is TRBD1 (5 bases). Germline-derived CDR1 and CDR2 are SGHRS and YFSETQ. Deletions cut 7 bases from V and 4 bases from J, with 16 bases between. The CDR3 runs to 14 residues. Here the CDR3 reads CASCPTVGPDTQYF. The CDR3 DNA reads TGCGCCAGCTGCCCGACAGTAGGGCCAGATACGCAGTATTTT.

The CDR3 region has the DNA TGTGCCAGCAGCTTAGAAGAGTTGTACGAGCAGTACTTC. Translated, it gives CASSLEELYEQYF. The chain employs TRBV11-2 and TRBJ2-7; D unresolved. V lost 0 bases to trimming and J lost 4 bases, with 7 bases between them. CDR1 and CDR2 from the germline V gene are SGHAT and FQNNGV. The CDR3 totals 13 residues.